The clone carrying this TCR beta chain was counted many times. Its target is unknown. Sequencing targeted expressed TCRB transcripts, as all isolated RNA had been reverse transcribed. The method was immunoSEQ multiplex PCR; TCRdb's version includes in-frame clones alone and lacks a portion of them. The sample contains 300,000 to 350,000 clones, roughly 8% of which appear only once. This sample was included in a study of beta chain features in type 1 diabetes. Overall study results and limits: A closer apparent resemblance between naive, central memory and Treg TCRB repertoires was seen in patients than in healthy donors. Whether HLA type affects TCRB rearrangement stayed undetermined in the present work. Shortening of TCRB CDR3s, moderate but significant, appeared in all four CD4+ subsets of Type 1 diabetes patients. Reads derived from cDNA could over-represent cells showing high TCR expression.

With 3 bases clipped from V and 5 bases from J, the junction kept 3 bases outside the gene matches. CDR1 is LNHNV and CDR2 is YYDKDF in the germline V gene (reference sequence). This CDR3 has 15 residues. Material: central memory CD4+ T cells from blood. The origin of this receptor is a woman between 18 and 29 years old in good health. The rearrangement links TRBV15 to TRBJ2-3; TRBD2 aligns across 12 bases. The CDR3 reads CATSRTSGSGDTQYF. The CDR3, as DNA: TGTGCCACCAGCAGGACTAGCGGGAGTGGAGATACGCAGTATTTT.